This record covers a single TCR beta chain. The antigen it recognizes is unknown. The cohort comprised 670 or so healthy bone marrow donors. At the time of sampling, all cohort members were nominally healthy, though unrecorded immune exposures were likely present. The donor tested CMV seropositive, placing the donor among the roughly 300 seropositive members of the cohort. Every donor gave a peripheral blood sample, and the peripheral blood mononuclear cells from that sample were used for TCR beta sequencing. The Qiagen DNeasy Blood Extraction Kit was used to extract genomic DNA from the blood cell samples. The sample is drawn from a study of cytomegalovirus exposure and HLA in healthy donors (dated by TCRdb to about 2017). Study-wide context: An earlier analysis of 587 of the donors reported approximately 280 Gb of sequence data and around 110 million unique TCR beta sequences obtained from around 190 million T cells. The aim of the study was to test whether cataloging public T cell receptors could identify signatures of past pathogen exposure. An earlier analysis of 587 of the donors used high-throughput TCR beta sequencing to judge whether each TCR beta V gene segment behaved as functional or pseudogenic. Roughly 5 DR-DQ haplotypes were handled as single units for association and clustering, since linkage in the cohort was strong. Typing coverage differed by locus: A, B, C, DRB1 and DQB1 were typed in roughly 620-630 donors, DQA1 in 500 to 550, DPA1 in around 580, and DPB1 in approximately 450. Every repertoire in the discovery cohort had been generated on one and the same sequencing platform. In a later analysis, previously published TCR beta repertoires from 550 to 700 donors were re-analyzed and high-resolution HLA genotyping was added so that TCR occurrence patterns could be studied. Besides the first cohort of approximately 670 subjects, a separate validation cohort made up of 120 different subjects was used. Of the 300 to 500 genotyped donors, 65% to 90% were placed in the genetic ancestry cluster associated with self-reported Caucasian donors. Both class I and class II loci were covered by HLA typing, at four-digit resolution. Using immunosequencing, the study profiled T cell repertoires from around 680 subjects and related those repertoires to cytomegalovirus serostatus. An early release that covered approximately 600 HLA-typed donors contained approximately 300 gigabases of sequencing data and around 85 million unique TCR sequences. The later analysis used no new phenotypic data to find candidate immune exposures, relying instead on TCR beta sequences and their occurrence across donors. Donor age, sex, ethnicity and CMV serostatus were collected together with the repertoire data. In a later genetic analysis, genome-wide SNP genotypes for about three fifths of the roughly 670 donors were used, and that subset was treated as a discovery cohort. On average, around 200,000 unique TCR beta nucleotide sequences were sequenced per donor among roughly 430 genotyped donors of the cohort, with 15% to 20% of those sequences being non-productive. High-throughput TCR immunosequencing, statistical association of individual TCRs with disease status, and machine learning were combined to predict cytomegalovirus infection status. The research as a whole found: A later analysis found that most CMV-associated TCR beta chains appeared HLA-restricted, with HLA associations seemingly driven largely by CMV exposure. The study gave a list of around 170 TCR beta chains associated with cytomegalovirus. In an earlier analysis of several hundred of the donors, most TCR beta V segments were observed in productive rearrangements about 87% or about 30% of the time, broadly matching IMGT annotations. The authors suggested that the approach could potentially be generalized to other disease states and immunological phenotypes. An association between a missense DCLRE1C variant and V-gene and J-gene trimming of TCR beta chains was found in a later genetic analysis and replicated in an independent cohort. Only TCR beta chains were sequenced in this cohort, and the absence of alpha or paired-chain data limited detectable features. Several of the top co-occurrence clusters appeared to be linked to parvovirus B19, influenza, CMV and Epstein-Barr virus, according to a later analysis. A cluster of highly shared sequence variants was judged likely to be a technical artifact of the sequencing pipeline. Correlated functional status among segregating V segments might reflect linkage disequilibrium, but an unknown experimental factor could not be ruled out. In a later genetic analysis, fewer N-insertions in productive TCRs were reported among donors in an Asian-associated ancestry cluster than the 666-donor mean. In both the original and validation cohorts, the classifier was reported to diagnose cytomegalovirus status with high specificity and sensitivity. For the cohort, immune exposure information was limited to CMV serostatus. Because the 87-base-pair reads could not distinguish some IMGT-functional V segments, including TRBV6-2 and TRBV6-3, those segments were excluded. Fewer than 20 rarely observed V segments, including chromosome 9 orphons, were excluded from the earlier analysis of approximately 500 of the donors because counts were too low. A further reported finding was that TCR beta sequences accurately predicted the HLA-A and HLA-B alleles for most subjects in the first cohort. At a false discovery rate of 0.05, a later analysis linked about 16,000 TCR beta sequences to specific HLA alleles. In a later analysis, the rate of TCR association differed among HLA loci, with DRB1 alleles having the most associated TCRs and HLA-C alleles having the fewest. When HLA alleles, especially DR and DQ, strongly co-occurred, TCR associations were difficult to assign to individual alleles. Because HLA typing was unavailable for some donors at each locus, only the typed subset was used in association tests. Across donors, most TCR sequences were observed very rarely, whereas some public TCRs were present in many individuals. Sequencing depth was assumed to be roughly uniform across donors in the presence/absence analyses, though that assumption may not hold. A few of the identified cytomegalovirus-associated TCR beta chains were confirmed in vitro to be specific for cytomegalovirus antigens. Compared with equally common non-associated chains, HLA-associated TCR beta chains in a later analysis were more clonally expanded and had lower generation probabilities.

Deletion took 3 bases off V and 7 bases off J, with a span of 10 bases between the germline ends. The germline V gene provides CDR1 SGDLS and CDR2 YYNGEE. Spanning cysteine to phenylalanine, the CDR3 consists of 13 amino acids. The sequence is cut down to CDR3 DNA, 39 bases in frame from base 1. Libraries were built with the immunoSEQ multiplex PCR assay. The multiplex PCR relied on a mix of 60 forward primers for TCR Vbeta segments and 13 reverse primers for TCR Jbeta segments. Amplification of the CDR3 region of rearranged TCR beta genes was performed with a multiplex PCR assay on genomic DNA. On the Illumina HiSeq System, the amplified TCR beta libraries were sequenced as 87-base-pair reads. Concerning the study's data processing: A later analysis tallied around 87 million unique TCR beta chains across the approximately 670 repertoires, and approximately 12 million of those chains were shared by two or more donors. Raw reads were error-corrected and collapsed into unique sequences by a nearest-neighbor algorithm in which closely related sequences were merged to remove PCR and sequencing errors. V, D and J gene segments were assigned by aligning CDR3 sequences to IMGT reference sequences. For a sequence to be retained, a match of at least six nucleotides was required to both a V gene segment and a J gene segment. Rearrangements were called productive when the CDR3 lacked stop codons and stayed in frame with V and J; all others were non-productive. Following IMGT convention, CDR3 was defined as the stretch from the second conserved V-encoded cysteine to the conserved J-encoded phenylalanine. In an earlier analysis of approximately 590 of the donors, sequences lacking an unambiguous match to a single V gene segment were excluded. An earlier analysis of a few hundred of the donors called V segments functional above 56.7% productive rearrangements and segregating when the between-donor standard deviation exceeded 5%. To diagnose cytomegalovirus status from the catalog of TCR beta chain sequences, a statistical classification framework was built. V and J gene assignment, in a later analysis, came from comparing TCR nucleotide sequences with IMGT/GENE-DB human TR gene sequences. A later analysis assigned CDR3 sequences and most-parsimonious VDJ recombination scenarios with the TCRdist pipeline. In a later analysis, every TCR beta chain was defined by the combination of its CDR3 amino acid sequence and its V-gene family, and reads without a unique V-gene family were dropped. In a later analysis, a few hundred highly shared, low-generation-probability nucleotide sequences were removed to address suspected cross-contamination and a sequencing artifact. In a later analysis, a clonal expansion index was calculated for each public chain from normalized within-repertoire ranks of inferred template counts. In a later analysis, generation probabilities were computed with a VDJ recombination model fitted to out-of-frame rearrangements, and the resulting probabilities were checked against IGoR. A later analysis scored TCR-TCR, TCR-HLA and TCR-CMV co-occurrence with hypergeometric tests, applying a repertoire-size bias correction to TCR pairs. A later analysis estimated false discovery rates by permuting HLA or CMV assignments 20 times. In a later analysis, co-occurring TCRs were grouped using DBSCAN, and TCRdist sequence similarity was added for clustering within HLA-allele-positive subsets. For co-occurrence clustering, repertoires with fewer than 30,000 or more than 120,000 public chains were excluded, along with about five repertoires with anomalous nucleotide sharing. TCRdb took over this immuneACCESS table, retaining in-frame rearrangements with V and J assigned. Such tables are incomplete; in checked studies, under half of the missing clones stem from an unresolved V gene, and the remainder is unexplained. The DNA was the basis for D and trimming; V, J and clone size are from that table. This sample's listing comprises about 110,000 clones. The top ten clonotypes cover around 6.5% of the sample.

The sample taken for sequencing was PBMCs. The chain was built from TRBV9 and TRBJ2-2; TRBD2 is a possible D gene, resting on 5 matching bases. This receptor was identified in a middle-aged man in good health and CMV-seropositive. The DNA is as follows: TGTGCCAGCAGCGGTAGAGGGAGCGGGGAGCTGTTTTTT. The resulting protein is CASSGRGSGELFF.